Given below is one TCR beta chain in context. The CDR3 loop spans 15 amino acids. From germline, CDR1 is MNHNY and CDR2 SVGAGI (reference sequence). V lost 2 bases, J lost 3 bases, and 13 bases lay in between. The sample comes from a study of cytomegalovirus exposure and HLA in healthy donors. Primers: 60 Vbeta forward and 13 Jbeta reverse. Method: immunoSEQ multiplex PCR; TCRdb's copy keeps in-frame clones and lacks some. Here the sample spans some 120,000 clones, 81% being singletons. Material: PBMCs. The sequence came from a young man in good health and CMV-seropositive. The rearrangement links TRBV6-6 to TRBJ2-5; D call uncertain. The CDR3 nucleotides read TGTGCCAGCAGTTACGGTCACCGACAAGAAGAGACCCAGTACTTC. Translation gives CASSYGHRQEETQYF.